One and the same sample provided the 6 T cell receptor beta chains below, sequenced in a study of cytomegalovirus exposure and HLA in healthy donors. PCR primers comprised 60 Vbeta and 13 Jbeta primers. Sequenced by immunoSEQ multiplex PCR; TCRdb stores in-frame clones only, minus some. The profile shows over 150,000 clones, about 69% of them singletons. The specimen sequenced was PBMCs. The origin of the receptors is a man under 40 in good health and CMV-seropositive.

The V and J genes are TRBV7-9 and TRBJ2-1; D remains ambiguous. The V gene lost 3 bases and the J gene lost 10 bases, with 13 bases spanning the gap. The V gene's germline CDR1 is SEHNR and CDR2 FQNEAQ (reference sequence). CDR3 length equals 13 residues. CDR3 nucleotide sequence: TGTGCCAGCAGCTTCCACTCCTATCCGGAGCAGTTCTTC. Its protein product is CASSFHSYPEQFF.

The V call is TRBV7-6, the J call TRBJ1-1; D not resolved. V was clipped by 5 bases and J by 0 bases, with 7 bases between them. Germline V gives CDR1 SGHVS, CDR2 FNYEAQ. This CDR3 has 13 residues. For the CDR3, the DNA is TGTGCCAGCAGCGGCGGAGTGAACACTGAAGCTTTCTTT. Translated, it gives CASSGGVNTEAFF. Full variable domain (outside the CDR3, taken from reference TRBV7-6 and TRBJ1-1): GAGVSQSPRYKVTKRGQDVALRCDPISGHVSLYWYRQALGQGPEFLTYFNYEAQQDKSGLPNDRFSAERPEGSISTLTIQRTEQRDSAMYRCASSGGVNTEAFFGQGTRLTVV.

This clone has just a few counts. J is TRBJ1-3 and V is TRBV5-4; TRBD1 might be the D (6 bases). The CDR3 spans 14 residues. V lost 1 base to trimming and J lost 2 bases, with 7 bases between them. Looked up from germline, CDR1 is SGHNT and CDR2 is YYREEE (reference sequence). DNA of the CDR3: TGTGCCAGCAGCTTGAGGGGGACTGGAAACACCATATATTTT. Protein: CASSLRGTGNTIYF.

This chain uses TRBV30 with TRBJ2-7; maybe TRBD2 (6 bases). The CDR3 is 13 amino acids. The germline V gene encodes CDR1 GTSNPN and CDR2 SVGIG (reference sequence). V shed 2 bases and J shed 5 bases, with 13 bases lying between them. DNA for the CDR3: TGTGCCTGGAGTCTGGCGGGGTGGGACGAGCAGTACTTC. The encoded protein is CAWSLAGWDEQYF. The entire variable domain, with the rest obtained from reference TRBV30 and TRBJ2-7, is as follows: SQTIHQWPATLVQPVGSPLSLECTVEGTSNPNLYWYRQAAGRGLQLLFYSVGIGQISSEVPQNLSASRPQDRQFILSSKKLLLSDSGFYLCAWSLAGWDEQYFGPGTRLTVT.

V usage is TRBV5-4 and J usage is TRBJ1-1, with D tentatively TRBD1 (6 bases). CDR1 and CDR2 from the germline V gene are SGHNT and YYREEE (reference sequence). This CDR3 contains 14 residues. Trimming removed 4 bases at V and 4 bases at J, with 14 bases between. Written as DNA, the CDR3 is TGTGCCAGCAGCGTAACAGGGAAAGGCACTGAAGCTTTCTTT. Protein: CASSVTGKGTEAFF. Full variable domain (outside the CDR3, taken from reference TRBV5-4 and TRBJ1-1): ETGVTQSPTHLIKTRGQQVTLRCSSQSGHNTVSWYQQALGQGPQFIFQYYREEENGRGNFPPRFSGLQFPNYSSELNVNALELDDSALYLCASSVTGKGTEAFFGQGTRLTVV.

As regards this clone: Its ends do not fully match the called genes, so a read error is possible. The rearrangement links TRBV7-7 to TRBJ1-3; 7 bases are shared with TRBD1. Germline CDR1 SSHAT, CDR2 FNYEAQ (reference sequence). The CDR3 loop spans 14 amino acids. Written as DNA, the CDR3 is TGTGCTAGCAGCTTACAGGGGCCTGGAAACACCATATATTTT. Translated: CASSLQGPGNTIYF. The full variable domain, rest sourced from reference TRBV7-7 and TRBJ1-3, is GAGVSQSPRYKVTKRGQDVTLRCDPISSHATLYWYQQALGQGPEFLTYFNYEAQPDKSGLPSDRFSAERPEGSISTLTIQRTEQRDSAMYRCASSLQGPGNTIYFGEGSWLTVV.